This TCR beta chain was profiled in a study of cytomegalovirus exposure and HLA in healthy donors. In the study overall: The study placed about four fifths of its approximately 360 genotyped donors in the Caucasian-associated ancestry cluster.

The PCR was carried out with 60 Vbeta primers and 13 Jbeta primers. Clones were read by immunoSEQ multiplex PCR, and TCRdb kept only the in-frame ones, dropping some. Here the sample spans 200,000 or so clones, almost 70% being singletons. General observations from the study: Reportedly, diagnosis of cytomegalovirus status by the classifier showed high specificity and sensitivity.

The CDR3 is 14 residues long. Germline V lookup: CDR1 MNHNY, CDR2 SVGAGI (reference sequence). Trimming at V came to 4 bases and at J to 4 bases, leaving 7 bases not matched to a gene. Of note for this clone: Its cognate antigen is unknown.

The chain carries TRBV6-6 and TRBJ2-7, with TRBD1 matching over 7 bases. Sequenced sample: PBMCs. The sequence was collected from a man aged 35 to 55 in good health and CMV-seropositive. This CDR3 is CASSLQGSRYEQYF. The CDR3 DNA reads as TGTGCCAGCAGTTTACAGGGGTCCCGATACGAGCAGTACTTC.